Below, 13 T cell receptor beta chains from the same sample are listed, as sequenced in a study of control samples from healthy donors and cancer patients. TCRdb's copy holds only in-frame clones and misses some; the assay was immunoSEQ multiplex PCR. The sample records 150,000 or so clones, roughly 94% being singletons. The specimen was blood. The receptors come from a man in his forties in good health.

The genes are TRBV21-1 and TRBJ1-2. TRBV21-1 is reported as a pseudogene. The CDR3 consists of 13 residues. The CDR3 DNA is TGTGCCAGCAGCAAAGGCGGAGTGGAAGGCTACACCTTC. Encoded protein: CASSKGGVEGYTF.

The chain joins TRBV6-4 to TRBJ2-7; TRBD2 is a possible D gene (7 bases). The CDR3 runs to 17 residues. Deletions cut 7 bases from V and 0 bases from J, with 22 bases between. Germline-derived CDR1 and CDR2 are MRHNA and SNTAGT. CDR3 DNA: TGTGCCAGCACCATCCCAGGGGCCCGGGAGGACTCCTACGAGCAGTACTTC. It specifies CASTIPGAREDSYEQYF.

This chain connects TRBV5-1 to TRBJ1-4; the D is unclear. Germline V gene lookup returns CDR1 SGHRS and CDR2 YFSETQ. There are 16 residues in the CDR3. V lost 1 base, J lost 0 bases, and 10 bases lay in between. CDR3 sequence reads: CASSLTAGPTNEKLFF. The CDR3 DNA sequence: TGCGCCAGCAGCTTGACCGCCGGGCCAACTAATGAAAAACTGTTTTTT.

The chain uses TRBV27 and TRBJ2-1; TRBD2 agrees at 13 bases. The CDR3 spans 14 residues. Trimming cost V 4 bases and J 9 bases; bases outside gene matches: 3. CDR1 is MNHEY, CDR2 SMNVEV, per germline (reference sequence). The CDR3 loop is CASSWTSGGGEQFF. The DNA of the CDR3 is TGTGCCAGCAGTTGGACTAGCGGGGGCGGTGAGCAGTTCTTC.

This chain connects TRBV19 to TRBJ1-2, with 8 nucleotides matching TRBD1. Trimming cost V 6 bases and J 3 bases; bases outside gene matches: 3. The CDR3 spans 13 residues. Germline CDR1 and CDR2: LNHDA and SQIVND (reference sequence). The CDR3 spells CASSRGQDYGYTF. CDR3 DNA: TGTGCCAGTAGCAGGGGGCAGGACTATGGCTACACCTTC.

The chain is built from TRBV30 and TRBJ1-1; perhaps TRBD1 as D (6 bases). Germline CDR1 and CDR2: GTSNPN and SVGIG (reference sequence). The V end was cut by 0 bases, the J end by 4 bases, with 9 bases between. CDR3 length: 13 residues. The CDR3 loop is CAWSVSQGTEAFF. For the CDR3, the DNA is TGTGCCTGGAGTGTCTCACAGGGCACTGAAGCTTTCTTT.

V and J are TRBV7-2 and TRBJ2-7; D is undetermined. Germline V lookup: CDR1 SGHTA, CDR2 FQGNSA. The length of the CDR3 is 14 residues. The germline V and J ends were trimmed by 1 base and 0 bases, with 7 bases remaining between them. CDR3 in amino acids: CASSLVLSSYEQYF. CDR3 nucleotide sequence: TGTGCCAGCAGCTTAGTTCTTTCCTCCTACGAGCAGTACTTC.

The chain uses TRBV5-6 and TRBJ1-5, with a weak D call TRBD1 (5 bases). The V and J ends lost 0 bases and 2 bases respectively, with 9 bases between them. Germline V gene lookup returns CDR1 SGHDT and CDR2 YYEEEE. There are 15 residues in the CDR3. This CDR3 reads CASSLGGVGNQPQHF. The DNA for the CDR3 is TGTGCCAGCAGCTTGGGAGGGGTTGGCAATCAGCCCCAGCATTTT. The full variable domain, rest sourced from reference TRBV5-6 and TRBJ1-5, is DAGVTQSPTHLIKTRGQQVTLRCSPKSGHDTVSWYQQALGQGPQFIFQYYEEEERQRGNFPDRFSGHQFPNYSSELNVNALLLGDSALYLCASSLGGVGNQPQHFGDGTRLSIL.

This sequence joins TRBV25-1 and TRBJ1-4; possible D gene TRBD1, 5 bases. The V end lost 0 bases, the J end lost 5 bases, and 13 bases lay between the germline ends. This CDR3 region has 16 residues. In germline, CDR1 is MGHDK, CDR2 SYGVNS. The CDR3 nucleotides read TGTGCCAGCAGTGAATATTCAACAGGACCGAATGAAAAACTGTTTTTT. It translates to CASSEYSTGPNEKLFF.

The chain uses TRBV18 and TRBJ2-3; unclear D gene. V was shortened by 2 bases and J by 2 bases, with 2 bases between the two germline ends. The V gene's germline CDR1 is KGHSH and CDR2 LQKENI. This CDR3 comprises 12 residues. CDR3: CASSPYTDTQYF. The CDR3 DNA sequence: TGTGCCAGCTCACCATACACAGATACGCAGTATTTT.

V gene TRBV21-1 combines with J gene TRBJ1-6. TRBV21-1 is noted as a pseudogene. The length of the CDR3 is 16 residues. The CDR3 protein is CARRRGSATDNSPLHF. In DNA form, the CDR3 reads TGTGCCCGACGACGGGGGTCCGCCACCGATAATTCACCCCTCCACTTT.

The chain combines TRBV5-1 with TRBJ2-3; maybe TRBD2 (5 bases). V lost 0 bases and J 5 bases, leaving 13 bases between the germline ends. Per germline, CDR1 SGHRS and CDR2 YFSETQ. The CDR3 runs 15 residues. CDR3 residues: CASSLAVGEGDTQYF. DNA of the CDR3: TGCGCCAGCAGCTTGGCAGTAGGAGAGGGAGATACGCAGTATTTT.

V usage is TRBV4-1 and J usage is TRBJ1-2; D is possibly TRBD1 (6 bases). The CDR3 is made up of 17 amino acids. Trimming pared 1 base from V and 3 bases from J, leaving 18 bases between. Germline V gene data show CDR1 as MGHRA and CDR2 as YSYEKL. In DNA form, the CDR3 reads TGCGCCAGCAGCCAAGTTCGGAGGGGGGCAGAGGACTATGGCTACACCTTC. Translation gives CASSQVRRGAEDYGYTF.